These 5 T cell receptor beta chains originate from one sample sequenced in a study of early T cells in non-severe SARS-CoV-2 infection. TCRdb re-analysed the 5' RACE reads in MiXCR, keeping a single row per CDR3 protein. Of 20,000 to 30,000 distinct CDR3 sequences detected, around 4% appear once; the ten largest clones hold about 15%. Sequenced input: whole blood. All receptors come from an adult who was a healthcare worker with PCR-confirmed SARS-CoV-2 infection or an uninfected control (not recorded which).

On this clonotype itself: A junction boundary mismatches the germline segment, possibly from a read error. This chain joins TRBV12-3 or TRBV12-4 and TRBJ2-5, with D maybe TRBD2 (5 bases). CDR3 length: 12 amino acids. This CDR3 reads CASNLGGRTQYF. In nucleotides, the CDR3 is TGTGCCAGCAATTTAGGAGGACGGACCCAGTACTTC.

The table lists this clonotype with many counts. The rearrangement links TRBV4-2 to TRBJ1-1; tentatively, D is TRBD1 (6 bases). The CDR3 contains 18 residues. The V and J ends lost 2 bases and 1 base respectively, with 20 bases between them. CDR1 and CDR2 from the germline V gene are LGHNA and YNFKEQ. The chain's CDR3 is CASSQSGGNGQWNTEAFF. CDR3 in DNA: TGTGCCAGCAGCCAATCCGGGGGGAACGGACAGTGGAACACTGAAGCTTTCTTT.

This clonotype occurred many times. The rearrangement links TRBV28 to TRBJ2-3, with 7 bases aligning to TRBD2. The CDR3 runs 16 residues. From germline, CDR1 is MDHEN and CDR2 SYDVKM. V gave up 3 bases and J gave up 1 base; unmatched junction bases: 7. CDR3 residues: CASSFPATSGTDTQYF. CDR3 sequence (DNA): TGTGCCAGCAGTTTTCCGGCAACTAGCGGCACAGATACGCAGTATTTT.

This clonotype occurred many times. The rearrangement joins TRBV7-2 to TRBJ2-3; 9 bases agree with TRBD1. The germline V gene encodes CDR1 SGHTA and CDR2 FQGNSA. Losses at the gene ends were 7 bases for V and 4 bases for J; bases not matched to a gene: 9. The CDR3 contains 15 residues. The CDR3 DNA is TGTGCCAGCACGATACAGGGGGCGTATTCAGATACGCAGTATTTT. Its protein product is CASTIQGAYSDTQYF.

This clonotype was picked up many times. The J gene is TRBJ1-1, the V gene TRBV29-1; D is perhaps TRBD1 (6 bases). Between the trimmed V and J ends, which lost 6 bases and 2 bases, there was a span of 16 bases. The length of the CDR3 is 14 residues. The germline V gene encodes CDR1 SQVTM and CDR2 ANQGSEA. The CDR3 protein is CSVSEGHLNTEAFF. DNA of the CDR3: TGCAGCGTCAGCGAGGGACACTTAAACACTGAAGCTTTCTTT.